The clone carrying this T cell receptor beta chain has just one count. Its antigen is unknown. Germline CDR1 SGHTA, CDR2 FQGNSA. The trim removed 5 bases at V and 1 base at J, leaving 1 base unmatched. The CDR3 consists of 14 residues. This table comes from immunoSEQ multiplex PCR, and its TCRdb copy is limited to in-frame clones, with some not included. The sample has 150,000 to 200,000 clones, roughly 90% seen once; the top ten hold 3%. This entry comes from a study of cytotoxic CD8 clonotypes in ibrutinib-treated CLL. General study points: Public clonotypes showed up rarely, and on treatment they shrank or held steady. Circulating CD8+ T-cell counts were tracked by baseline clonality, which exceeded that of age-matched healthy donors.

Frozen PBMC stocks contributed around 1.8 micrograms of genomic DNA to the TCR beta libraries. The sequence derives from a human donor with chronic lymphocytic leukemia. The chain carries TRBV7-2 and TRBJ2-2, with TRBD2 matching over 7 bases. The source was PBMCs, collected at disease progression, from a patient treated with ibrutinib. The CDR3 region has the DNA TGTGCCAGCAGCCAGCGGGGGAACACCGGGGAGCTGTTTTTT. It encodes CASSQRGNTGELFF.